This T cell receptor (beta chain) stems from a study of cytomegalovirus exposure and HLA in healthy donors. Germline V gene lookup returns CDR1 MDHEN and CDR2 SYDVKM. This CDR3 is 13 amino acids long. Trimming stripped 2 bases from V and 4 bases from J, with 8 bases between. Primers: 60 Vbeta forward and 13 Jbeta reverse. Repertoires were generated with immunoSEQ multiplex PCR, while TCRdb's copy carries only in-frame clones and drops some. The sample shows some 70,000 clones, 70% to 90% of them seen only once. The receptor was derived from a human donor in good health. This rearrangement joins TRBV28 to TRBJ2-5; D is possibly TRBD2 (6 bases). The sequencing sample was made of PBMCs. The CDR3 DNA reads as TGTGCCAGCAGTTTACCTAGCGCAGAGACCCAGTACTTC. It translates to CASSLPSAETQYF. Based on the CDR3 plus reference TRBV28 and TRBJ2-5, the full variable domain is DVKVTQSSRYLVKRTGEKVFLECVQDMDHENMFWYRQDPGLGLRLIYFSYDVKMKEKGDIPEGYSVSREKKERFSLILESASTNQTSMYLCASSLPSAETQYFGPGTRLLVL.